One sample yielded the 11 T cell receptor beta chains listed below, sequenced in a study of cytomegalovirus exposure and HLA in healthy donors. With 60 Vbeta and 13 Jbeta primers, the PCR was carried out. The data were produced by immunoSEQ multiplex PCR, yet TCRdb's version contains in-frame clones alone and is incomplete. The profile shows fewer than 95,000 clones, roughly 70% of them singletons. The sequenced sample was PBMCs. These TCRs come from a middle-aged man in good health and CMV-seronegative.

The chain uses TRBV18 and TRBJ2-6; TRBD1 matches at 9 bases. V shed 4 bases and J 0 bases; nucleotides not matched to a gene: 7. CDR1 KGHSH and CDR2 LQKENI come from the germline V gene. This CDR3 comprises 18 residues. CDR3 sequence reads: CASSLRTGANSGANVLTF. The CDR3 bases are TGTGCCAGCTCACTTCGGACAGGGGCTAACTCTGGGGCCAACGTCCTGACTTTC.

V and J are TRBV11-3 and TRBJ2-2, with D unresolved. V was trimmed by 1 base and J by 5 bases, leaving 8 bases between them. Germline CDR1 SGHNT, CDR2 YENEEA. This CDR3 has 14 residues. The CDR3 region has the DNA TGTGCCAGCAGCTTAGCAATCGGTACCGGGGAGCTGTTTTTT. This translates into CASSLAIGTGELFF. Complete variable domain (other parts from reference TRBV11-3 and TRBJ2-2): EAGVVQSPRYKIIEKKQPVAFWCNPISGHNTLYWYLQNLGQGPELLIRYENEEAVDDSQLPKDRFSAERLKGVDSTLKIQPAELGDSAVYLCASSLAIGTGELFFGEGSRLTVL.

This chain uses TRBV12-5 with TRBJ2-1; D perhaps matches TRBD2 (6 bases). This CDR3 has 16 residues. Trimming left V 6 bases short and J 0 bases short, with 15 bases between. The germline V gene encodes CDR1 LGHNT and CDR2 FRNRAP. CDR3 nucleotide sequence: TGTGCTAGTGGACCCGGGACTTCCGACTCCTACAATGAGCAGTTCTTC. Its protein product is CASGPGTSDSYNEQFF. Complete variable domain (other parts from reference TRBV12-5 and TRBJ2-1): DARVTQTPRHKVTEMGQEVTMRCQPILGHNTVFWYRQTMMQGLELLAYFRNRAPLDDSGMPKDRFSAEMPDATLATLKIQPSEPRDSAVYFCASGPGTSDSYNEQFFGPGTRLTVL.

The V call is TRBV4-3, the J call TRBJ2-3; 8 positions agree with TRBD1. The CDR3 length is 16 residues. V lost 0 bases, J lost 4 bases, and 6 bases stayed unmatched. Germline CDR1 reads LGHNA; CDR2 reads YSLEER. The CDR3 loop reads CASSQEPGTGPDTQYF. The CDR3 DNA is TGCGCCAGCAGCCAAGAACCGGGGACAGGCCCAGATACGCAGTATTTT.

This clone showed up just once. The chain has TRBV28 and TRBJ1-1, with D tentatively TRBD1 (5 bases). Germline V gene data show CDR1 as MDHEN and CDR2 as SYDVKM. Trimming cost V 6 bases and J 4 bases, with 9 bases left between them. The CDR3 runs to 12 residues. CDR3 in DNA: TGTGCCAGCAGCAGGGTTGCCACTGAAGCTTTCTTT. This sequence encodes CASSRVATEAFF. Full variable domain (rest looked up from reference TRBV28 and TRBJ1-1): DVKVTQSSRYLVKRTGEKVFLECVQDMDHENMFWYRQDPGLGLRLIYFSYDVKMKEKGDIPEGYSVSREKKERFSLILESASTNQTSMYLCASSRVATEAFFGQGTRLTVV.

V usage is TRBV6-1 and J usage is TRBJ2-6; D unresolved. The length of the CDR3 is 15 residues. Germline CDR1 is MNHNS and CDR2 is SASEGT. V gave up 5 bases and J gave up 0 bases, with 8 bases separating them. Here the CDR3 reads CASSLLISGANVLTF. CDR3 sequence (DNA): TGTGCCAGCAGTTTACTGATCTCTGGGGCCAACGTCCTGACTTTC.

V and J are TRBV7-2 and TRBJ1-2; 12 bases agree with TRBD1. Germline V gives CDR1 SGHTA, CDR2 FQGNSA. V dropped 5 bases and J dropped 0; count of bases not matched to a gene: 10. The CDR3 spans 18 residues. This CDR3 is CASSPGTGGVGPNYGYTF. In DNA, the CDR3 is TGTGCCAGCAGCCCCGGGACAGGGGGCGTGGGGCCTAACTATGGCTACACCTTC. Variable domain in full (rest from reference TRBV7-2 and TRBJ1-2): GAGVSQSPSNKVTEKGKDVELRCDPISGHTALYWYRQSLGQGLEFLIYFQGNSAPDKSGLPSDRFSAERTGGSVSTLTIQRTQQEDSAVYLCASSPGTGGVGPNYGYTFGSGTRLTVV.

The rearrangement uses TRBV7-2 and TRBJ2-7; D remains unclear. The CDR3 sequence is 16 residues long. Trimming took 3 bases from V and 0 from J, leaving 15 bases between them. Germline lookup yields CDR1 SGHTA and CDR2 FQGNSA. Here the CDR3 reads CASSFSPRSFSYEQYF. In DNA, the CDR3 is TGTGCCAGCAGCTTCTCCCCGAGGTCCTTCTCCTACGAGCAGTACTTC.

The chain couples TRBV6-1 to TRBJ1-1; D may be TRBD1 (5 bases). Germline CDR1 and CDR2: MNHNS and SASEGT. Trimming stripped 0 bases from V and 11 bases from J, with 16 bases between. This CDR3 is 14 amino acids long. The CDR3: CASSEAQGGGNAFF. Written as DNA, the CDR3 is TGTGCCAGCAGTGAAGCGCAAGGTGGGGGGAACGCTTTCTTT.

For this clone: Other DNA sequences in this specimen translate into the identical CDR3. The V and J genes are TRBV28 and TRBJ1-2, with D possibly TRBD1 on 6 matching bases. There are 12 residues in the CDR3. Germline V gene lookup returns CDR1 MDHEN and CDR2 SYDVKM. The ends were cut back, 6 bases at V and 5 bases at J, with 10 bases in the middle. The CDR3 protein is CASSQTGYGYTF. CDR3 in DNA: TGTGCCAGCAGCCAGACAGGATATGGCTACACCTTC.

This chain links TRBV28 with TRBJ2-2; D not resolved. Deletions cut 4 bases from V and 6 bases from J, with 15 bases between. The CDR3 totals 15 residues. The V gene's germline CDR1 is MDHEN and CDR2 SYDVKM. In DNA, the CDR3 is TGTGCCAGCAGTTCTCTTTATCGTACAGCCGGGGAGCTGTTTTTT. Its protein is CASSSLYRTAGELFF.